Listed below are T cell receptor beta chains from one sample, sequenced in a study of regulatory T cells in long-lasting Graves disease. Using its own MiXCR run on the multiplex PCR reads, TCRdb lists one record per CDR3 protein. The repertoire includes 450,000 to 500,000 distinct CDR3 sequences, around 16% of them detected once, and less than 15% sits in the top ten. This sample also belongs to another study, concerning T cells in Graves' hyperthyroidism and ophthalmopathy.

The source material was peripheral blood mononuclear cells (PBMCs), sampled at new diagnosis, from a patient treated with antithyroid drugs. The receptors derive from a man aged 35-49 years with Graves disease. The CDR3 runs from the conserved cysteine through the conserved F or W. The order of the fields is V gene, D gene, clone size, J gene, CDR3 length, CDR3 DNA, CDR3 protein. A D gene is named only where the DNA matches it firmly. Only part of the rows carry a size: once, few, many, or a class if the clone is expanded.

v_gene: TRBV19; d_gene: -; abundance: -; j_gene: TRBJ1-5; len: 14; CDR3nt: TGTGCCAGTAGTATAGATCGACCGGGACAGCCCCAGCATTTT; CDR3aa: CASSIDRPGQPQHF
v_gene: TRBV7-3; d_gene: -; abundance: many; j_gene: TRBJ2-1; len: 16; CDR3nt: TGTGCCAGCGATCAATGTCGGCTAGGGTCGAACAATGAGCAGTTCTTC; CDR3aa: CASDQCRLGSNNEQFF
v_gene: TRBV20-1; d_gene: TRBD1; abundance: -; j_gene: TRBJ1-2; len: 17; CDR3nt: TGCAGTGCCAGGCACATCTCGCTGACAGGGCTTATAGATGGCTACACCTTC; CDR3aa: CSARHISLTGLIDGYTF
v_gene: TRBV12-3/TRBV12-4; d_gene: TRBD1; abundance: -; j_gene: TRBJ1-1; len: 15; CDR3nt: TGTGCCAGCAGTCTCACGACAGGGGGGAACACTGAAGCTTTCTTT; CDR3aa: CASSLTTGGNTEAFF
v_gene: TRBV29-1; d_gene: TRBD2; abundance: many; j_gene: TRBJ2-3; len: 14; CDR3nt: TGCAGCGGCGGGGGGACTAGCGGCACAGATACGCAGTATTTT; CDR3aa: CSGGGTSGTDTQYF
v_gene: TRBV2; d_gene: TRBD2; abundance: few; j_gene: TRBJ2-7; len: 13; CDR3nt: TGTGCCAGCACGGCCACGGGGGGCTACGAGCAGTACTTC; CDR3aa: CASTATGGYEQYF
v_gene: TRBV5-1; d_gene: -; abundance: -; j_gene: TRBJ2-2; len: 15; CDR3nt: TGCGCCAGCAGCTTGCTGAGCGGGAACACCGGGGAGCTGTTTTTT; CDR3aa: CASSLLSGNTGELFF
v_gene: TRBV11-2; d_gene: TRBD2; abundance: -; j_gene: TRBJ2-5; len: 18; CDR3nt: TGTGCCAGCAGCGTACAACCGGGACTAGCGGGAGGACGGGAGACCCAGTACTTC; CDR3aa: CASSVQPGLAGGRETQYF
v_gene: TRBV12-3/TRBV12-4; d_gene: TRBD1; abundance: many; j_gene: TRBJ2-7; len: 13; CDR3nt: TGTGCCAGCAGCGAAACAGGGGACCACGAGCAGTACTTC; CDR3aa: CASSETGDHEQYF
v_gene: TRBV3-1; d_gene: TRBD2; abundance: many; j_gene: TRBJ2-7; len: 13; CDR3nt: TGTGCCAGCATTGGTACTAGCGGGCGGGAGCAGTACTTC; CDR3aa: CASIGTSGREQYF
v_gene: TRBV7-9; d_gene: -; abundance: many; j_gene: TRBJ2-3; len: 17; CDR3nt: TGTGCCAGCAGCTTAGGTGTGGGACTCACGCCGTTAGATACGCAGTATTTT; CDR3aa: CASSLGVGLTPLDTQYF
v_gene: TRBV20-1; d_gene: -; abundance: -; j_gene: TRBJ2-7; len: 13; CDR3nt: TGCAGTGGGAAAAAGCGAAATACCTACGAGCAGTACTTC; CDR3aa: CSGKKRNTYEQYF
v_gene: TRBV6-2/TRBV6-3; d_gene: -; abundance: -; j_gene: TRBJ1-5; len: 14; CDR3nt: TGTGCCAGCAGTGAAACCTTTCCCTACGAGCCCCAGCATTTT; CDR3aa: CASSETFPYEPQHF
v_gene: TRBV29-1; d_gene: TRBD2; abundance: many; j_gene: TRBJ2-5; len: 12; CDR3nt: TGCAGCGTTAAGCGGGACCCGATTACCCAGTACTTC; CDR3aa: CSVKRDPITQYF
v_gene: TRBV12-3/TRBV12-4; d_gene: TRBD2; abundance: -; j_gene: TRBJ2-1; len: 17; CDR3nt: TGTGCCAGCAGTTACTCGAGCGGGAGGGCCTACTACAATGAGCAGTTCTTC; CDR3aa: CASSYSSGRAYYNEQFF
v_gene: TRBV30; d_gene: -; abundance: many; j_gene: TRBJ1-2; len: 15; CDR3nt: TGTGCCTGGAGCCTCTCCCAGGGCCAACCCTATGGCTACACCTTC; CDR3aa: CAWSLSQGQPYGYTF
v_gene: TRBV20-1; d_gene: -; abundance: -; j_gene: TRBJ2-7; len: 13; CDR3nt: TGCAGTGCTAGAAGTTACGCCAAACCGGAGCAGTACTTC; CDR3aa: CSARSYAKPEQYF
v_gene: TRBV29-1; d_gene: -; abundance: -; j_gene: TRBJ2-5; len: 12; CDR3nt: TGCAGCGTTGAATCTGCTTCGGAGACCCAGTACTTC; CDR3aa: CSVESASETQYF
v_gene: TRBV29-1; d_gene: -; abundance: few; j_gene: TRBJ1-5; len: 15; CDR3nt: TGCAGCGTTGCTCAGGGCAGGGGTAACAATCAGCCCCAGCATTTT; CDR3aa: CSVAQGRGNNQPQHF
v_gene: TRBV28; d_gene: -; abundance: many; j_gene: TRBJ2-5; len: 13; CDR3nt: TGTGCCAGCAGTTTGGAGGGAAGAGAGACCCAGTACTTC; CDR3aa: CASSLEGRETQYF
v_gene: TRBV11-2; d_gene: -; abundance: many; j_gene: TRBJ2-1; len: 15; CDR3nt: TGTGCCAGCAGCCTCAGGCTGGAGCTTTACAATGAGCAGTTCTTC; CDR3aa: CASSLRLELYNEQFF
v_gene: TRBV27; d_gene: TRBD2; abundance: many; j_gene: TRBJ2-7; len: 14; CDR3nt: TGTGCCAGCAGTTTATTTGCTAGCGGGAACGAGCAGTACTTC; CDR3aa: CASSLFASGNEQYF
v_gene: TRBV2; d_gene: -; abundance: many; j_gene: TRBJ2-7; len: 11; CDR3nt: TGTGCCAGCAATGGAGGTTACGAGCAGTACTTC; CDR3aa: CASNGGYEQYF
v_gene: TRBV14; d_gene: -; abundance: -; j_gene: TRBJ2-1; len: 17; CDR3nt: TGTGCCAGCAGACCTGCAAGGATTCTGAGCTCCTACAATGAGCAGTTCTTC; CDR3aa: CASRPARILSSYNEQFF
v_gene: TRBV30; d_gene: -; abundance: -; j_gene: TRBJ1-6; len: 13; CDR3nt: TGTGCCTGGATCGGAGGGCGTAATTCACCCCTCCACTTT; CDR3aa: CAWIGGRNSPLHF
v_gene: TRBV19; d_gene: TRBD2; abundance: -; j_gene: TRBJ2-2; len: 14; CDR3nt: TGTGCCAGTAGTAGGACTAGGAGGACCGGGGAGCTGTTTTTT; CDR3aa: CASSRTRRTGELFF
v_gene: TRBV13; d_gene: TRBD2; abundance: many; j_gene: TRBJ2-7; len: 20; CDR3nt: TGTGCCAGCAGCCTCCTCGTCCCCCTAGCGGGAGGGCCCGATGACTACGAGCAGTACTTC; CDR3aa: CASSLLVPLAGGPDDYEQYF
v_gene: TRBV2; d_gene: TRBD2; abundance: many; j_gene: TRBJ2-3; len: 16; CDR3nt: TGTGCCAGCAGGGCTAGAGCGGGAGGACTCACAGATACGCAGTATTTT; CDR3aa: CASRARAGGLTDTQYF
v_gene: TRBV20-1; d_gene: -; abundance: -; j_gene: TRBJ1-1; len: 14; CDR3nt: TGCAGTGCCATGAAGGCGACGGGAGGGACTGAAGCTTTCTTT; CDR3aa: CSAMKATGGTEAFF
v_gene: TRBV12-3/TRBV12-4; d_gene: -; abundance: many; j_gene: TRBJ2-2; len: 13; CDR3nt: TGTGCCAGCAGTTTGGGTAGCGGCGGGGAGCTGTTTTTT; CDR3aa: CASSLGSGGELFF
v_gene: TRBV5-1; d_gene: TRBD1; abundance: -; j_gene: TRBJ1-4; len: 15; CDR3nt: TGCGCCAGCAGCGCCCATCGGACAGGGGTTGAAAAACTGTTTTTT; CDR3aa: CASSAHRTGVEKLFF
v_gene: TRBV13; d_gene: TRBD2; abundance: -; j_gene: TRBJ2-1; len: 18; CDR3nt: TGTGCCAGCAGCCGGAACCCCCGCACTAGCGGGAGTGGGAATGAGCAGTTCTTC; CDR3aa: CASSRNPRTSGSGNEQFF
v_gene: TRBV7-3; d_gene: TRBD2; abundance: -; j_gene: TRBJ2-1; len: 16; CDR3nt: TGTGCCAGCAGCTCGGAGGGACTAGCGGAGTACAATGAGCAGTTCTTC; CDR3aa: CASSSEGLAEYNEQFF
v_gene: TRBV19; d_gene: TRBD2; abundance: -; j_gene: TRBJ2-7; len: 14; CDR3nt: TGTGCCAGTAGTATACAGCGGGGGGACTACGAGCAGTACTTC; CDR3aa: CASSIQRGDYEQYF
v_gene: TRBV6-1; d_gene: TRBD2; abundance: few; j_gene: TRBJ2-5; len: 17; CDR3nt: TGTGCCAGCAGTCCCCCCGGGACTAGCGGGAGAAGAGAGACCCAGTACTTC; CDR3aa: CASSPPGTSGRRETQYF
v_gene: TRBV5-8; d_gene: -; abundance: many; j_gene: TRBJ2-2; len: 15; CDR3nt: TGTGCCAGCAGCTTCCGTGGCAGGGCGGCCGGGGAGCTGTTTTTT; CDR3aa: CASSFRGRAAGELFF
v_gene: TRBV2; d_gene: TRBD2; abundance: -; j_gene: TRBJ2-7; len: 15; CDR3nt: TGTGCCACCCGGGGACTAGCGGAGAGCTCCTACGAGCAGTACTTC; CDR3aa: CATRGLAESSYEQYF
v_gene: TRBV20-1; d_gene: TRBD1; abundance: -; j_gene: TRBJ2-3; len: 14; CDR3nt: TGCAGTGCTAGAGATACAGGGGGGCCAGATACGCAGTATTTT; CDR3aa: CSARDTGGPDTQYF
v_gene: TRBV28; d_gene: -; abundance: few; j_gene: TRBJ2-1; len: 14; CDR3nt: TGTGCCAGCACGTCCTCTAGCGTACACAATGAGCAGTTCTTC; CDR3aa: CASTSSSVHNEQFF
v_gene: TRBV28; d_gene: -; abundance: few; j_gene: TRBJ2-1; len: 14; CDR3nt: TGTGCCAGCAGTTTACACGGAGACTACGATGAGCAGTTCTTC; CDR3aa: CASSLHGDYDEQFF
v_gene: TRBV2; d_gene: -; abundance: many; j_gene: TRBJ1-4; len: 13; CDR3nt: TGTGCCAGCAGCCCAAATGGGGGGCAGGGTGGAGTTTTT; CDR3aa: CASSPNGGQGGVF
v_gene: TRBV2; d_gene: TRBD2; abundance: -; j_gene: TRBJ2-1; len: 17; CDR3nt: TGTGCCAGCAGTGAATCCCCGACTAGCGGGGTTTACAATGAGCAGTTCTTC; CDR3aa: CASSESPTSGVYNEQFF
v_gene: TRBV3-1; d_gene: -; abundance: few; j_gene: TRBJ2-5; len: 12; CDR3nt: TGTGCCAGCAGCCAAGGAGGGAAGACCCAGTACTTC; CDR3aa: CASSQGGKTQYF
v_gene: TRBV29-1; d_gene: TRBD2; abundance: -; j_gene: TRBJ2-1; len: 16; CDR3nt: TGCAGCGTAGATCCTAGCGGGAGGGGAATCTACAATGAGCAGTTCTTC; CDR3aa: CSVDPSGRGIYNEQFF
v_gene: TRBV4-2; d_gene: TRBD2; abundance: -; j_gene: TRBJ2-7; len: 16; CDR3nt: TGTGCCAGCAGCCAAGAATTACGGGAGGGTTCCTACGAGCAGTACTTC; CDR3aa: CASSQELREGSYEQYF
v_gene: TRBV6-1; d_gene: -; abundance: few; j_gene: TRBJ1-5; len: 13; CDR3nt: TGTGCCAGCAGGACGGCTAGCAATCAGCCCCAGCATTTT; CDR3aa: CASRTASNQPQHF
v_gene: TRBV6-5; d_gene: -; abundance: -; j_gene: TRBJ2-2; len: 15; CDR3nt: TGTGCCAGCAGTTACTTCGCCCTGAACACCGGGGAGCTGTTTTTT; CDR3aa: CASSYFALNTGELFF
v_gene: TRBV15; d_gene: -; abundance: -; j_gene: TRBJ2-3; len: 13; CDR3nt: TGTGCCACCAGCATAGAGCGGACAGATACGCAGTATTTT; CDR3aa: CATSIERTDTQYF
v_gene: TRBV12-3/TRBV12-4; d_gene: TRBD2; abundance: few; j_gene: TRBJ2-1; len: 14; CDR3nt: TGTGCCAGCAGAACTAGCGGAGGATACAATGAGCAGTTCTTC; CDR3aa: CASRTSGGYNEQFF
v_gene: TRBV12-3/TRBV12-4; d_gene: -; abundance: few; j_gene: TRBJ2-3; len: 16; CDR3nt: TGTGCCAGCAGTTTCGTAACTACCCGCTTCCCAGATACGCAGTATTTT; CDR3aa: CASSFVTTRFPDTQYF
v_gene: TRBV9; d_gene: -; abundance: -; j_gene: TRBJ2-1; len: 18; CDR3nt: TGTGCCAGCAGCGTGAGTTATGGGGGGCAGGGGGTTTCCAATGAGCAGTTCTTC; CDR3aa: CASSVSYGGQGVSNEQFF
v_gene: TRBV19; d_gene: TRBD1; abundance: -; j_gene: TRBJ1-1; len: 15; CDR3nt: TGTGCCAGTCGATCTTACAGGGGACCGAACACTGAAGCTTTCTTT; CDR3aa: CASRSYRGPNTEAFF
v_gene: TRBV29-1; d_gene: TRBD1; abundance: few; j_gene: TRBJ1-2; len: 14; CDR3nt: TGCAGCGTGACACTCGACAGGGGATTCTATGGCTACACCTTC; CDR3aa: CSVTLDRGFYGYTF